One T cell receptor beta chain is described in this entry. This record belongs to a study of OX40 agonist ivuxolimab in advanced cancers. For the study at large: While on treatment, patients had intravenous ivuxolimab at 0.01 to 10 mg/kg every 2 weeks. Dose-escalation patients were diagnosed with hepatocellular carcinoma, melanoma, renal cell cancer or head and neck cancer.

Autoimmune disease history or systemic immunosuppression disqualified patients. Profiled with immunoSEQ multiplex PCR; TCRdb holds only in-frame clones, not every one. The repertoire holds approximately 58,000 clones, with 65% to 85% as singletons. Sequenced material: CD4+ or CD8+ T cells sorted from blood, taken in a trial of the OX40 agonist ivuxolimab. This receptor was obtained from an adult with an advanced solid tumor such as melanoma, head and neck, liver or kidney cancer.

Here the CDR3 DNA reads TGTGCCAGCATGGGTCCGAACACTGAAGCTTTCTTT. It codes for CASMGPNTEAFF. The chain links TRBV28 to TRBJ1-1; D is undetermined. Trimming stripped 7 bases from V and 1 base from J, with 7 bases between. Germline values: CDR1 MDHEN, CDR2 SYDVKM. The CDR3 runs 12 residues.